The sequence of this T cell receptor (beta chain) was determined in a study of T-cell reconstitution after alpha-beta-depleted transplantation in children. Study-level results: Several hundred expanded graft clones reportedly were the source of alpha-beta T cells about two months after transplant.

This clonotype showed up just a few times. Its antigen is not known. Preparation of the TCRbeta library was carried out with unique molecular identifiers. TCRdb re-analysed the PCR reads in MiXCR, keeping a single row per CDR3 protein. This table holds some 840,000 distinct CDR3 sequences, 16% found once. Germline V gives CDR1 LGHNA, CDR2 YNFKEQ. The V end lost 1 base, the J end lost 0 bases, and 10 bases lay between the germline ends. This CDR3 region has 15 residues. The receptor was derived from a male patient between 5 and 17 years old who had a stem cell transplant for acute lymphoblastic leukemia, so the T cells may come from the graft donor. V is TRBV4-2 and J is TRBJ2-7, with D maybe TRBD2 (6 bases). The sequencing used PBMCs, mostly from graft donor cells, collected 360 days after TCRalphabeta/CD19-depleted stem cell transplant. Written as DNA, the CDR3 is TGTGCCAGCAGCCAAGTGTGGCGGGACTCCTACGAGCAGTACTTC. Amino acids: CASSQVWRDSYEQYF.